These 28 T cell receptor beta chains originate from one sample sequenced in a study of blood T cell repertoires in COVID-19. Sequencing was performed with immunoSEQ multiplex PCR; in TCRdb, only in-frame clones are kept and a portion is missing. This sample carries 30,000 to 45,000 clones, roughly 88% of them seen once, and the ten largest clones take around 36%. The source material was peripheral blood. The receptors derive from a man aged 65 to 79 with active COVID-19.

This rearrangement joins TRBV5-1 to TRBJ1-2; no firm D call. CDR3 length: 12 residues. Germline V gene sequence: CDR1 SGHRS, CDR2 YFSETQ. V was clipped by 7 bases and J by 7 bases, with 14 bases between them. CDR3 protein: CASGLVGSGYTF. CDR3 coding DNA: TGCGCCAGCGGACTCGTCGGATCTGGCTACACCTTC.

The rearrangement joins TRBV19 to TRBJ1-5; TRBD1 matches at 7 bases. The germline gives CDR1 LNHDA, CDR2 SQIVND (reference sequence). This CDR3 comprises 16 residues. V lost 5 bases and J lost 0; bases outside the gene matches: 7. The CDR3 nucleotides are TGTGCCAGTAGTCTCCAGGGGGGATATAGCAATCAGCCCCAGCATTTT. It is translated as CASSLQGGYSNQPQHF.

This clone was seen a handful of times. This rearrangement joins TRBV25-1 to TRBJ2-7; D is possibly TRBD1 (5 bases). Germline assignment: CDR1 MGHDK and CDR2 SYGVNS. Trimming left V 5 bases short and J 0 bases short, with 11 bases between. The CDR3 consists of 14 residues. The CDR3 sequence: CASSWGDSSYEQYF. In DNA, the CDR3 is TGTGCCAGCAGTTGGGGCGACAGCTCCTACGAGCAGTACTTC.

The chain recombines TRBV7-9 with TRBJ1-4; D might be TRBD1 (6 bases). Germline V CDR1 and CDR2: SEHNR, FQNEAQ (reference sequence). The CDR3 extends over 12 amino acids. Trimming left V 4 bases short and J 11 bases short, with 11 bases between. CDR3 protein: CASSSTGFKLFF. As DNA, the CDR3 is TGTGCCAGCAGCTCTACAGGGTTTAAACTGTTTTTT.

The rearrangement uses TRBV6-6 and TRBJ2-7, with 8 bases fitting TRBD1. Unmatched junction bases numbered 1, after V lost 5 bases and J lost 4 bases. The length of the CDR3 is 12 residues. The germline V gene encodes CDR1 MNHNY and CDR2 SVGAGI (reference sequence). Here the CDR3 DNA reads TGTGCCAGCAGTACAGGGGGTTACGAGCAGTACTTC. Its protein product is CASSTGGYEQYF.

V is TRBV4-3 and J is TRBJ1-6; 10 bases align to TRBD1. The ends lost 4 bases at V and 8 bases at J; junction bases unmatched: 8. From germline, CDR1 is LGHNA and CDR2 YSLEER. This CDR3 comprises 16 residues. The CDR3 sequence is CASSRRDRGIYSPLHF. CDR3 sequence (DNA): TGCGCCAGCAGCCGACGGGACAGGGGAATTTATTCACCCCTCCACTTT.

The rearrangement uses TRBV14 and TRBJ2-7, with 10 nucleotides matching TRBD1. The CDR3 is made up of 15 amino acids. With 4 bases clipped from V and 3 bases from J, the junction kept 6 bases outside the gene matches. CDR1 and CDR2 from the germline V gene are SGHDN and FVKESK. CDR3 sequence: CASSRTGTGVYEQYF. CDR3 in DNA: TGTGCCAGCAGCCGCACTGGGACAGGGGTCTACGAGCAGTACTTC.

The chain uses TRBV27 and TRBJ2-1, with TRBD2 matching over 11 bases. The germline V gene has CDR1 MNHEY and CDR2 SMNVEV (reference sequence). The CDR3 is made up of 13 amino acids. V lost 4 bases, J lost 14 bases, and 7 bases stayed unmatched. CDR3 coding DNA: TGTGCCAGCAGTTCCTATTCTAGCGGGGGGAAGTTCTTC. This encodes CASSSYSSGGKFF.

The V and J genes are TRBV6-2 or TRBV6-3 and TRBJ2-5; 12 bases line up with TRBD2. This CDR3 spans 18 amino acids. Germline V CDR1 and CDR2: MNHEY, SVGEGT. The V gene end was trimmed by 0 bases and the J gene end by 5 bases; junction bases not matched to a gene: 10. In nucleotides, the CDR3 is TGTGCCAGCAGTTACTCCCTAGCGGGGGGGATAGGGTTGGAGACCCAGTACTTC. It translates to CASSYSLAGGIGLETQYF.

V is TRBV18 and J is TRBJ1-4; 7 nucleotides line up with TRBD1. Unmatched junction bases numbered 13, after V lost 4 bases and J lost 5 bases. CDR3 length: 17 residues. Per the germline V gene, CDR1 is KGHSH and CDR2 is LQKENI. The CDR3 loop is CASSQTLNRGENEKLFF. As DNA, the CDR3 is TGTGCCAGCTCACAAACCCTGAACAGGGGAGAGAATGAAAAACTGTTTTTT. Variable domain in full (rest from reference TRBV18 and TRBJ1-4): NAGVMQNPRHLVRRRGQEARLRCSPMKGHSHVYWYRQLPEEGLKFMVYLQKENIIDESGMPKERFSAEFPKEGPSILRIQQVVRGDSAAYFCASSQTLNRGENEKLFFGSGTQLSVL.

This clone was found a few times. The chain uses TRBV6-1 and TRBJ1-2, with 8 bases that match TRBD1. This CDR3 is built from 13 residues. CDR1 and CDR2 from the germline V gene are MNHNS and SASEGT. V gave up 3 bases and J gave up 8 bases; unmatched junction bases: 5. CDR3 sequence reads: CASSEDRVIGYTF. For the CDR3, the DNA is TGTGCCAGCAGTGAGGACAGGGTGATCGGCTACACCTTC.

The gene calls are TRBV7-2 and TRBJ2-7; TRBD2 might be the D (6 bases). The CDR3 is made up of 15 amino acids. Trimming stripped 5 bases from V and 2 bases from J, with 16 bases between. Germline V gene sequence: CDR1 SGHTA, CDR2 FQGNSA. CDR3 sequence (DNA): TGTGCCAGCAGCCCAGGGTTAGCGGCGGCCTACGAGCAGTACTTC. This encodes CASSPGLAAAYEQYF.

V usage is TRBV6-5 and J usage is TRBJ1-2; D unresolved. CDR3 length: 14 residues. Germline CDR1 is MNHEY and CDR2 is SVGAGI. The germline V and J ends were trimmed by 0 bases and 2 bases, with 7 bases remaining between them. The CDR3 DNA sequence: TGTGCCAGCAGTTACTCTGGTCAGAACTATGGCTACACCTTC. It codes for CASSYSGQNYGYTF.

The J gene is TRBJ1-6, the V gene TRBV3-1 (or the pseudogene TRBV3-2), with TRBD1 identical over 8 bases. Unmatched junction bases numbered 3, after V lost 6 bases and J lost 8 bases. CDR1 and CDR2 from the germline V gene are LGHDT and YNNKEL (reference sequence). The CDR3 is 13 amino acids. The CDR3 spells CASRGTGYSPLHF. Written as DNA, the CDR3 is TGTGCCAGCAGGGGGACAGGATATTCACCCCTCCACTTT.

J is TRBJ2-1 and V is TRBV24-1; 11 bases fit TRBD1. With 8 bases clipped from V and 8 bases from J, the junction kept 7 bases outside the gene matches. Germline V CDR1 and CDR2: KGHDR, SFDVKD. The CDR3 has 14 residues. The CDR3 DNA reads as TGTGCCACCACCCCGGGACAGGGGGTCGATGAGCAGTTCTTC. Protein: CATTPGQGVDEQFF.

The DNA for the CDR3 is TGTGCCAGCAGCGATAGACAGGGGAGGGTGCGCTACGAGCAGTACTTC. It is translated as CASSDRQGRVRYEQYF. V gene TRBV2 combines with J gene TRBJ2-7; weak D call: TRBD1 (8 bases). V lost 6 bases and J 3 bases, leaving 21 bases between the germline ends. This CDR3 is built from 16 residues. Germline V gives CDR1 SNHLY, CDR2 FYNNEI.

The chain carries TRBV28 and TRBJ2-7; a weak D match, TRBD1 (5 bases). Trimming took 5 bases from V and 0 from J, leaving 17 bases between them. Germline values: CDR1 MDHEN, CDR2 SYDVKM. The CDR3 spans 16 residues. For the CDR3, the DNA is TGTGCCAGCAGTCCCGTCGGACATCAGTTCTCCTACGAGCAGTACTTC. It yields the protein CASSPVGHQFSYEQYF.

V gene TRBV2 combines with J gene TRBJ1-4; D is ambiguous. Deletions cut 1 base from V and 5 bases from J, with 11 bases between. The germline CDR1 and CDR2 sequences are SNHLY and FYNNEI. This CDR3 has 15 residues. The CDR3 loop is CASSEGVSINEKLFF. Written as DNA, the CDR3 is TGTGCCAGCAGTGAAGGTGTCAGTATCAATGAAAAACTGTTTTTT.

The V call is TRBV5-1, the J call TRBJ2-3, with a weak D call TRBD2 (6 bases). Per germline, CDR1 SGHRS and CDR2 YFSETQ. V was cut by 4 bases and J by 1 base, with 13 bases left in between. The CDR3 loop spans 15 amino acids. The CDR3 nucleotides read TGCGCCAGCAGCCTCGCTAAGCGGGGCACAGATACGCAGTATTTT. As protein: CASSLAKRGTDTQYF.

The chain uses TRBV5-4 and TRBJ1-6; 9 bases are a match to TRBD1. CDR1 and CDR2 from the germline V gene are SGHNT and YYREEE (reference sequence). This CDR3 has 14 amino acids. Trimming removed 5 bases from V and 7 bases from J; junction bases left unmatched: 4. The CDR3 DNA reads as TGTGCCAGCAGGGACAGGGGACGAAATTCACCCCTCCACTTT. This translates into CASRDRGRNSPLHF.

The chain combines TRBV7-2 with TRBJ2-3; 8 nucleotides line up with TRBD1. The CDR3 extends over 13 amino acids. V shed 5 bases, J shed 7 bases, and the junction held 5 bases outside the gene matches. From germline, CDR1 is SGHTA and CDR2 FQGNSA. The CDR3 sequence is CASSPDRENTQYF. The CDR3 bases are TGTGCCAGCAGCCCGGACAGGGAAAATACGCAGTATTTT. The full variable domain, rest sourced from reference TRBV7-2 and TRBJ2-3, is GAGVSQSPSNKVTEKGKDVELRCDPISGHTALYWYRQSLGQGLEFLIYFQGNSAPDKSGLPSDRFSAERTGGSVSTLTIQRTQQEDSAVYLCASSPDRENTQYFGPGTRLTVL.

The chain joins TRBV7-3 to TRBJ2-7; 9 bases map to TRBD2. With 2 bases clipped from V and 5 bases from J, the junction kept 7 bases outside the gene matches. The length of the CDR3 is 15 residues. Germline CDR1 reads SGHTA; CDR2 reads FQGTGA. The CDR3 here is CASSLGAGGPHEQYF. CDR3 DNA: TGTGCCAGCAGCTTAGGGGCGGGAGGGCCCCACGAGCAGTACTTC.

The rearrangement joins TRBV3-1 (or the pseudogene TRBV3-2) to TRBJ2-7, with 7 bases matching TRBD2. The CDR3 loop spans 16 amino acids. Per the germline V gene, CDR1 is LGHDT and CDR2 is YNNKEL (reference sequence). Trimming at V came to 1 base and at J to 2 bases, leaving 8 bases not matched to a gene. The CDR3 DNA is TGTGCCAGCAGCCAAGGGCAGGGCGGACTAGCCTACGAGCAGTACTTC. This sequence encodes CASSQGQGGLAYEQYF.

The chain uses TRBV11-2 and TRBJ2-3, with 15 bases that match TRBD2. Trimming removed 5 bases from V and 2 bases from J; junction bases left unmatched: 5. CDR1 SGHAT and CDR2 FQNNGV come from the germline V gene. The CDR3 is 17 amino acids. CDR3 sequence (DNA): TGTGCCAGCAGCCTGGGACTAGCGGGGGGCCTCACAGATACGCAGTATTTT. Its protein product is CASSLGLAGGLTDTQYF. Combining the CDR3 with reference TRBV11-2 and TRBJ2-3 gives the whole variable domain EAGVAQSPRYKIIEKRQSVAFWCNPISGHATLYWYQQILGQGPKLLIQFQNNGVVDDSQLPKDRFSAERLKGVDSTLKIQPAKLEDSAVYLCASSLGLAGGLTDTQYFGPGTRLTVL.

The chain has TRBV10-3 and TRBJ2-1; 9 bases agree with TRBD2. Germline V gene lookup returns CDR1 ENHRY and CDR2 SYGVKD. The length of the CDR3 is 18 residues. After removal of 0 bases from V and 7 bases from J, the junction contained 13 bases not matched to a gene. The CDR3 DNA reads as TGTGCCATCAGTGAGTCGGGTAGCGGGAGATCGTTGAGGAATGAGCAGTTCTTC. Amino acids: CAISESGSGRSLRNEQFF.

This chain uses TRBV25-1 with TRBJ1-4; weak D call: TRBD1 (6 bases). The CDR3 consists of 16 residues. V gave up 2 bases and J gave up 5 bases, with 15 bases separating them. Per the germline V gene, CDR1 is MGHDK and CDR2 is SYGVNS. This CDR3 reads CASSETGRASNEKLFF. The CDR3 DNA follows: TGTGCCAGCAGTGAAACAGGGAGGGCTTCGAATGAAAAACTGTTTTTT. The full variable domain, completed using reference TRBV25-1 and TRBJ1-4, is EADIYQTPRYLVIGTGKKITLECSQTMGHDKMYWYQQDPGMELHLIHYSYGVNSTEKGDLSSESTVSRIRTEHFPLTLESARPSHTSQYLCASSETGRASNEKLFFGSGTQLSVL.

This chain uses TRBV5-1 with TRBJ2-2; 11 nucleotides align to TRBD2. CDR3 length: 15 residues. CDR1 is SGHRS and CDR2 is YFSETQ in the germline V gene. V lost 5 bases and J lost 3; bases outside the gene matches: 3. This CDR3 is CASRTSGGDTGELFF. The CDR3 DNA sequence: TGCGCCAGCAGAACTAGCGGGGGAGACACCGGGGAGCTGTTTTTT.

The J gene is TRBJ2-5, the V gene TRBV6-6; D call uncertain. This CDR3 contains 14 residues. Trimming took 4 bases from V and 0 from J, leaving 9 bases between them. Germline-derived CDR1 and CDR2 are MNHNY and SVGAGI (reference sequence). CDR3 sequence: CASSSSTNQETQYF. In nucleotides, the CDR3 is TGTGCCAGCAGTTCTTCTACTAACCAAGAGACCCAGTACTTC.